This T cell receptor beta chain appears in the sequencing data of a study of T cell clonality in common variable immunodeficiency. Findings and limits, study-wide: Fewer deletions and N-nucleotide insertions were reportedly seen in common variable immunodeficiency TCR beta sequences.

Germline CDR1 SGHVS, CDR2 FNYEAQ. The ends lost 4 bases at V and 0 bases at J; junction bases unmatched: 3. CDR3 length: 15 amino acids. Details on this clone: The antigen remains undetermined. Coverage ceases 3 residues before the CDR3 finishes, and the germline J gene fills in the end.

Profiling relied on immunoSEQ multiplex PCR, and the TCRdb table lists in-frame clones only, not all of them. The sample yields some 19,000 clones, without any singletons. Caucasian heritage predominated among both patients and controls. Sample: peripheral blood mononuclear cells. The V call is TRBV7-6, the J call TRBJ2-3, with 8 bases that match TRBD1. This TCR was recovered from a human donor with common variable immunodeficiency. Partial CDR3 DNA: TGTGCCAGCAGCTCCGGACAGGGAAGCACAGATACG. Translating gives CASSSGQGSTDT. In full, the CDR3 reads CASSSGQGSTDTQYF.